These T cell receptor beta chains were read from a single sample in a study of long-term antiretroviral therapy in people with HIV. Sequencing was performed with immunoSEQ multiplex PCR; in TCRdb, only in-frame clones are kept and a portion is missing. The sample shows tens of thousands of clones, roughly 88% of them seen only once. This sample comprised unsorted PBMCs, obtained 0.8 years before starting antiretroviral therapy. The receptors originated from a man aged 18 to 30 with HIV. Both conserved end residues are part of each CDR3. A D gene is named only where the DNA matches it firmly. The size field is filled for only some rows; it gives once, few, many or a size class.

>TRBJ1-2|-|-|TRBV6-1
CASITGVGGYTF
TGTGCCAGTATTACGGGGGTCGGTGGCTACACCTTC
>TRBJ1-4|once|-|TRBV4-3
CASSSDPGNEKLFF
TGCGCCAGCAGCTCGGACCCGGGGAATGAAAAACTGTTTTTT
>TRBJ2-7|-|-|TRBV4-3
CASSRQSSYEQYF
TGCGCCAGCAGCCGACAGAGCTCCTACGAGCAGTACTTC
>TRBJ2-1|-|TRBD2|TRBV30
CACTGLAGGNEQFF
TGTGCCTGTACGGGACTAGCGGGTGGGAATGAGCAGTTCTTC
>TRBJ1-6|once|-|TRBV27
CASGPRDLSSYNSPLHF
TGTGCCAGCGGACCCAGGGACCTGAGCTCCTATAATTCACCCCTCCACTTT
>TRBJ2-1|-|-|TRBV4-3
CASSQDRAINEQFF
TGCGCCAGCAGCCAAGATCGGGCCATCAATGAGCAGTTCTTC
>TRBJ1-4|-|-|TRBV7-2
CASSSRAGINEKLFF
TGTGCCAGCAGCTCCCGGGCAGGGATTAATGAAAAACTGTTTTTT
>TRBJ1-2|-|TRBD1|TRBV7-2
CASSMGQGRSYGYTF
TGTGCCAGCAGCATGGGACAGGGCCGGAGCTATGGCTACACCTTC
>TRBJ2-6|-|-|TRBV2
CASSQGHRSSGANVLTF
TGTGCCAGCTCCCAGGGACATCGGAGCTCTGGGGCCAACGTCCTGACTTTC
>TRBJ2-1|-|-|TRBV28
CASSFSYNEQFF
TGTGCCAGCAGTTTCTCCTACAATGAGCAGTTCTTC
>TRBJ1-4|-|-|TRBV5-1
CASSLRGLGANEKLFF
TGCGCCAGCAGCTTGCGTGGGTTGGGGGCTAATGAAAAACTGTTTTTT
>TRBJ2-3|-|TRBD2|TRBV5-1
CASSLVTSGVGRSTDTQYF
TGCGCCAGCAGCTTGGTGACTAGCGGGGTGGGTCGGAGCACAGATACGCAGTATTTT
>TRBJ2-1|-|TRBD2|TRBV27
CATRTSGGNEQFF
TGTGCCACCAGGACTAGCGGGGGCAATGAGCAGTTCTTC
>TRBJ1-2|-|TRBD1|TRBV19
CASSIPIGTGRGYTF
TGTGCCAGTAGTATCCCCATCGGGACAGGAAGAGGCTACACCTTC
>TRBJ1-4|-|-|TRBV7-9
CASTPGEKLFF
TGTGCCAGCACCCCAGGGGAAAAACTGTTTTTT
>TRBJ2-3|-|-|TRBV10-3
CAIRAFGSTDTQYF
TGTGCCATAAGGGCGTTCGGGAGCACAGATACGCAGTATTTT
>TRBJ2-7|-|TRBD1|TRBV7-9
CASSAQGVVREQYF
TGTGCCAGCAGCGCGCAGGGGGTCGTGCGAGAGCAGTACTTC
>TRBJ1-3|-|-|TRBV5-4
CASSLGPLYSSSGNTIYF
TGTGCCAGCAGCTTGGGCCCTCTCTATAGCTCCTCTGGAAACACCATATATTTT
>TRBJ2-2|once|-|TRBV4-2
CASSQSWGSSTTAGELFF
TGTGCCAGCAGCCAAAGTTGGGGCAGTTCTACGACTGCCGGGGAGCTGTTTTTT
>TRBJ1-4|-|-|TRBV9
CASSVGVGLAANEKLFF
TGTGCCAGCAGCGTAGGGGTAGGACTTGCGGCTAATGAAAAACTGTTTTTT
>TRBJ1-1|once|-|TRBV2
CASSTLGGAEAFF
TGTGCCAGCAGTACCCTGGGGGGCGCTGAAGCTTTCTTT
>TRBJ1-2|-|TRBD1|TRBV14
CASSQKIQQGRLNGYTF
TGTGCCAGCAGCCAAAAAATTCAACAGGGGAGATTGAATGGCTACACCTTC
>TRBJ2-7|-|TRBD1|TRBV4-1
CASSWTGSEQYF
TGCGCCAGCAGCTGGACAGGTTCCGAGCAGTACTTC
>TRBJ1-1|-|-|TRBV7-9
CASSWTDNTEAFF
TGTGCCAGCAGCTGGACAGACAACACTGAAGCTTTCTTT
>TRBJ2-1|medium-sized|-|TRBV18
CASSPLEGWNEQFF
TGTGCCAGCTCACCACTCGAGGGGTGGAATGAGCAGTTCTTC
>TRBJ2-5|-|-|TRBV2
CASKPTGLIQETQYF
TGTGCCAGCAAGCCCACCGGCCTAATCCAAGAGACCCAGTACTTC
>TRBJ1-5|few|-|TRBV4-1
CASSQVHSNQPQHF
TGCGCCAGCAGCCAAGTTCACAGCAATCAGCCCCAGCATTTT
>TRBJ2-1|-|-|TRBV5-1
CASSPDKTNEQFF
TGCGCCAGCAGCCCAGACAAAACCAATGAGCAGTTCTTC
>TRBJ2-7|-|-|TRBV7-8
CASSLSVESLYEQYF
TGTGCCAGCAGCTTATCTGTGGAGTCTCTGTACGAGCAGTACTTC
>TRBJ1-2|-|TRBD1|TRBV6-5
CASSYGDRVGGYTF
TGTGCCAGCAGTTACGGGGACAGGGTCGGAGGCTACACCTTC